A selection of T cell receptor beta chains follows, all from one sample in a study of cytomegalovirus exposure and HLA in healthy donors. Repertoires were generated with immunoSEQ multiplex PCR, while TCRdb's copy carries only in-frame clones and drops some. This sample has 65,000 to 70,000 clones, with more than 80% found just once. Sequenced: PBMCs. These receptor sequences come from a woman in her 30s in good health and CMV-seropositive. Both conserved end residues are part of each CDR3. D genes are given only for firm matches. Clone size is given for some rows only: seen once, a few or many times, or a class if the clone is expanded.

CDR3nt: TGTGCCAGTAGTATGGAACAGACAGGGAGGAGGGAGACCCAGTACTTC; CDR3aa: CASSMEQTGRRETQYF; d_gene: NA; j_gene: TRBJ2-5; v_gene: TRBV19; abundance: NA
CDR3nt: TGTGCCAGCAGTTTATTGTCCGGGGTGTGGGCTACCTATGGCTACACCTTC; CDR3aa: CASSLLSGVWATYGYTF; d_gene: NA; j_gene: TRBJ1-2; v_gene: TRBV27; abundance: NA
CDR3nt: TGTGCCAGCAGCTTGGAAGCGTTTGTCACGCAGTATTTT; CDR3aa: CASSLEAFVTQYF; d_gene: NA; j_gene: TRBJ2-3; v_gene: TRBV5-4; abundance: NA
CDR3nt: TGTGCCAGCAGCTTGGAGGGGACTAGACAAGAGACCCAGTACTTC; CDR3aa: CASSLEGTRQETQYF; d_gene: TRBD2; j_gene: TRBJ2-5; v_gene: TRBV5-4; abundance: NA
CDR3nt: TGTGCCAGCTCACCCCTCGGGAAGGACGAGCAGTACTTC; CDR3aa: CASSPLGKDEQYF; d_gene: NA; j_gene: TRBJ2-7; v_gene: TRBV18; abundance: NA
CDR3nt: TGCGCCAGCAGCCCGACTAGCGGGAACTCCTACAATGAGCAGTTCTTC; CDR3aa: CASSPTSGNSYNEQFF; d_gene: TRBD2; j_gene: TRBJ2-1; v_gene: TRBV5-1; abundance: NA
CDR3nt: TGTGCCAGCAGTGTTACAGGGGGTATCAATGAGCAGTTCTTC; CDR3aa: CASSVTGGINEQFF; d_gene: TRBD1; j_gene: TRBJ2-1; v_gene: TRBV2; abundance: NA
CDR3nt: TGTGCCATCAGTGAGTCAGGGCGGGCCACCGGGGAGCTGTTTTTT; CDR3aa: CAISESGRATGELFF; d_gene: NA; j_gene: TRBJ2-2; v_gene: TRBV10-3; abundance: NA
CDR3nt: TGTGCCAGCAGTTTATTCCCCTACTATGGCTACACCTTC; CDR3aa: CASSLFPYYGYTF; d_gene: NA; j_gene: TRBJ1-2; v_gene: TRBV28; abundance: NA
CDR3nt: TGTGCCAGCAGCTTCCGCGCGAGCGGTCAAGAGACCCAGTACTTC; CDR3aa: CASSFRASGQETQYF; d_gene: NA; j_gene: TRBJ2-5; v_gene: TRBV9; abundance: NA
CDR3nt: TGTGCCAGCAGCCCGAGCGGGGGAGGCGGAGAGACCCAGTACTTC; CDR3aa: CASSPSGGGGETQYF; d_gene: TRBD2; j_gene: TRBJ2-5; v_gene: TRBV7-9; abundance: NA
CDR3nt: TGCAGCGTTGAAAGCCCGACATCCTACGAGCAGTACTTC; CDR3aa: CSVESPTSYEQYF; d_gene: NA; j_gene: TRBJ2-7; v_gene: TRBV29-1; abundance: few
CDR3nt: TGTGCCAGTAGTACCGGGACAGGGCTCTATGGCTACACCTTC; CDR3aa: CASSTGTGLYGYTF; d_gene: TRBD1; j_gene: TRBJ1-2; v_gene: TRBV19; abundance: NA
CDR3nt: TGTGCCACCCAGGGGGCGAACACTGAAGCTTTCTTT; CDR3aa: CATQGANTEAFF; d_gene: TRBD1; j_gene: TRBJ1-1; v_gene: TRBV28; abundance: NA
CDR3nt: TGCGCCAGCAGCCAATCATCTAGGGGGTACGAGCAGTACTTC; CDR3aa: CASSQSSRGYEQYF; d_gene: NA; j_gene: TRBJ2-7; v_gene: TRBV4-1; abundance: NA
CDR3nt: TGTGCCAGCAGACCGGGAGAATGGTATGGCTACACCTTC; CDR3aa: CASRPGEWYGYTF; d_gene: NA; j_gene: TRBJ1-2; v_gene: TRBV6-5; abundance: NA
CDR3nt: TGTGCCAGCAGCTTAGCCGTCCCGGGGTGGAACACCGGGGAGCTGTTTTTT; CDR3aa: CASSLAVPGWNTGELFF; d_gene: NA; j_gene: TRBJ2-2; v_gene: TRBV7-8; abundance: NA
CDR3nt: TGCGCCAGCAGCTCCAGATCTGGAGGTCTTGAGCAGTTCTTC; CDR3aa: CASSSRSGGLEQFF; d_gene: NA; j_gene: TRBJ2-1; v_gene: TRBV5-1; abundance: NA
CDR3nt: TGTGCCAGCAGTCAATATAGCGGAGCGAACAATGAGCAGTTCTTC; CDR3aa: CASSQYSGANNEQFF; d_gene: NA; j_gene: TRBJ2-1; v_gene: TRBV7-2; abundance: few
CDR3nt: TGTGCCAGCAGGACATCGGGACTAGCGGGAGGACCCTACGAGCAGTACTTC; CDR3aa: CASRTSGLAGGPYEQYF; d_gene: TRBD2; j_gene: TRBJ2-7; v_gene: TRBV28; abundance: NA
CDR3nt: TGTGCCAGCGGCTTTTCCAACAGGGGGGGCACTGAAGCTTTCTTT; CDR3aa: CASGFSNRGGTEAFF; d_gene: TRBD1; j_gene: TRBJ1-1; v_gene: TRBV5-4; abundance: once
CDR3nt: TGCGCCAGCAGCTTAAAAAATCAGGGGGCTGGAAACACCATATATTTT; CDR3aa: CASSLKNQGAGNTIYF; d_gene: TRBD1; j_gene: TRBJ1-3; v_gene: TRBV5-1; abundance: NA
CDR3nt: TGTGCCAGCAGTGATCAATTCTCGGGAGCTAACTATGGCTACACCTTC; CDR3aa: CASSDQFSGANYGYTF; d_gene: NA; j_gene: TRBJ1-2; v_gene: TRBV6-4; abundance: once
CDR3nt: TGTGCCAGCAGCGTAGGGAGTAGCTCCTACGAGCAGTACTTC; CDR3aa: CASSVGSSSYEQYF; d_gene: NA; j_gene: TRBJ2-7; v_gene: TRBV9; abundance: NA
CDR3nt: TGTGCCAGCACCGAAAAGAGGGCCTTAACCTACGAGCAGTACTTC; CDR3aa: CASTEKRALTYEQYF; d_gene: NA; j_gene: TRBJ2-7; v_gene: TRBV6-6; abundance: NA
CDR3nt: TGTGCCAGCAGTGAACTCAGTGTGATGGAGCAGTACTTC; CDR3aa: CASSELSVMEQYF; d_gene: NA; j_gene: TRBJ2-7; v_gene: TRBV25-1; abundance: NA
CDR3nt: TGTGCCAGCAGTTTGGCGGGACAGGGCTACAATGAGCAGTTCTTC; CDR3aa: CASSLAGQGYNEQFF; d_gene: TRBD1; j_gene: TRBJ2-1; v_gene: TRBV27; abundance: NA
CDR3nt: TGTGCCAGCTCACCCTGGACTAGCGGGGAGTACGAGCAGTACTTC; CDR3aa: CASSPWTSGEYEQYF; d_gene: TRBD2; j_gene: TRBJ2-7; v_gene: TRBV18; abundance: NA
CDR3nt: TGCGCCAGCAGCTTCAACTTCGACACCGCTAACTATGGCTACACCTTC; CDR3aa: CASSFNFDTANYGYTF; d_gene: NA; j_gene: TRBJ1-2; v_gene: TRBV5-1; abundance: NA
CDR3nt: TGTGCCAGCAGCTCATTACAGGGAACCGGGGAGCTGTTTTTT; CDR3aa: CASSSLQGTGELFF; d_gene: NA; j_gene: TRBJ2-2; v_gene: TRBV11-2; abundance: NA
CDR3nt: TGTGCCAGCACCACAGCCGTTTCACAGGAAGAAGCTTTCTTT; CDR3aa: CASTTAVSQEEAFF; d_gene: NA; j_gene: TRBJ1-1; v_gene: TRBV7-9; abundance: once
CDR3nt: TGTGCCAGCAGCTTCGCACTCGGACAGGGGGCATCTGGCTACACCTTC; CDR3aa: CASSFALGQGASGYTF; d_gene: TRBD1; j_gene: TRBJ1-2; v_gene: TRBV5-6; abundance: few
CDR3nt: TGTGCCAGCAGCTATAGACAGGGAACCTACTATGGCTACACCTTC; CDR3aa: CASSYRQGTYYGYTF; d_gene: TRBD1; j_gene: TRBJ1-2; v_gene: TRBV5-6; abundance: once
CDR3nt: TGTGCCAGCTCACCGTCTTACAGGGCTGGAAACACCATATATTTT; CDR3aa: CASSPSYRAGNTIYF; d_gene: NA; j_gene: TRBJ1-3; v_gene: TRBV18; abundance: NA
CDR3nt: TGTGCCAGCAGCCCCGGGACAGCCGATGGGGAAAAACTGTTTTTT; CDR3aa: CASSPGTADGEKLFF; d_gene: TRBD1; j_gene: TRBJ1-4; v_gene: TRBV7-8; abundance: NA
CDR3nt: TGTGCCAGCAGCGATGGACAGAGCTCCTACAATGAGCAGTTCTTC; CDR3aa: CASSDGQSSYNEQFF; d_gene: NA; j_gene: TRBJ2-1; v_gene: TRBV2; abundance: NA
CDR3nt: TGTGCCTGGGTGCGCGGGTCTGGAAACACCATATATTTT; CDR3aa: CAWVRGSGNTIYF; d_gene: NA; j_gene: TRBJ1-3; v_gene: TRBV30; abundance: NA
CDR3nt: TGTGCCAGCAGTGAAGGATTTGGGCAGGTCTCCTACGAGCAGTACTTC; CDR3aa: CASSEGFGQVSYEQYF; d_gene: NA; j_gene: TRBJ2-7; v_gene: TRBV6-1; abundance: few
CDR3nt: TGCGCCAGCAGGGTCGACAGGGGCAATCAGCCCCAGCATTTT; CDR3aa: CASRVDRGNQPQHF; d_gene: TRBD1; j_gene: TRBJ1-5; v_gene: TRBV23-1; abundance: NA
CDR3nt: TGTGCCAGCAGCTTGCAGGGAGGGGGCTATGGCTACACCTTC; CDR3aa: CASSLQGGGYGYTF; d_gene: NA; j_gene: TRBJ1-2; v_gene: TRBV5-4; abundance: NA
CDR3nt: TGTGCCAGCAGCTTGCCGGACAGGGGTTCCCACGAGCAGTACTTC; CDR3aa: CASSLPDRGSHEQYF; d_gene: TRBD1; j_gene: TRBJ2-7; v_gene: TRBV7-8; abundance: NA
CDR3nt: TGTGCCAGCAGCTTCTACGATGAGCAGTTCTTC; CDR3aa: CASSFYDEQFF; d_gene: NA; j_gene: TRBJ2-1; v_gene: TRBV7-2; abundance: NA
CDR3nt: TGTGCCAGCGCGCGAGAAGGGGTCAGCAATCAGCCCCAGCATTTT; CDR3aa: CASAREGVSNQPQHF; d_gene: NA; j_gene: TRBJ1-5; v_gene: TRBV2; abundance: NA
CDR3nt: TGTGCCAGCAGTGAAGGGGGGCAAGGAGAGACCCAGTACTTC; CDR3aa: CASSEGGQGETQYF; d_gene: NA; j_gene: TRBJ2-5; v_gene: TRBV6-1; abundance: NA
CDR3nt: TGTGCCAGTTCGGGCACAGGGAGTCCCTCTTCGGGTCAGCCCCAGCATTTT; CDR3aa: CASSGTGSPSSGQPQHF; d_gene: NA; j_gene: TRBJ1-5; v_gene: TRBV2; abundance: NA
CDR3nt: TGTGCCAGCAGCACAACAAGCAATGAGCAGTTCTTC; CDR3aa: CASSTTSNEQFF; d_gene: NA; j_gene: TRBJ2-1; v_gene: TRBV7-3; abundance: few
CDR3nt: TGCAGCGTTGAAGCCCTCCGGGAGTTGGGAGAACGAAACTTC; CDR3aa: CSVEALRELGERNF; d_gene: NA; j_gene: TRBJ2-5; v_gene: TRBV29-1; abundance: once
CDR3nt: TGTGCCAGCAGCGACAGCAATTCACCCCTCCACTTT; CDR3aa: CASSDSNSPLHF; d_gene: NA; j_gene: TRBJ1-6; v_gene: TRBV9; abundance: NA
CDR3nt: TGTGCCAGCAGCTTATCGGTGAACACTGAAGCTTTCTTT; CDR3aa: CASSLSVNTEAFF; d_gene: NA; j_gene: TRBJ1-1; v_gene: TRBV11-2; abundance: once